This T cell receptor (beta chain) was found in a study of post-analysis software for immune sequencing data. Background on the study: Patients with relapsing-remitting, secondary progressive and progressive-relapsing multiple sclerosis courses were all represented.

Study outcomes and limitations: Controls' normalized Chao1 diversity significantly exceeded that of multiple sclerosis patients. Patients used about 5 TRBV segments, including TRBV5-6, TRBV5-1 and TRBV20-1, more often than controls. Same-batch samples co-clustered strongly by F measure.

Built from TCR beta cDNA, the libraries had unique molecular identifiers in them. TCRdb fed the PCR reads into MiXCR, producing one record per CDR3 protein. The sample has about 760,000 distinct CDR3 sequences, less than 35% seen once. There are a few counts of this clonotype. Its antigen is not identified. From germline, CDR1 is MNHNY and CDR2 SVGAGI (reference sequence). V lost 6 bases and J 8 bases, leaving 13 bases between the germline ends. The CDR3 extends over 13 amino acids. The sequenced material came from blood. The receptor's source is a girl aged 5-17 years with multiple sclerosis. This rearrangement joins TRBV6-6 to TRBJ1-4; D may be TRBD1 (5 bases). The CDR3 sequence is CASSLDSGEKLFF. CDR3 nucleotides: TGTGCCAGCAGCCTCGACTCAGGGGAAAAACTGTTTTTT.